This T cell receptor beta chain was profiled in a study of shared clonotypes between healthy human individuals. This clone appeared a few times. Authors' methods: ImmunoSEQ only sent back junction sequences with no quality scores, so filtering was done differently. The assay was immunoSEQ multiplex PCR, and TCRdb's table has in-frame clones only and misses some. That table supplies the V and J calls and clone size; D and trimming were determined from the DNA. The sample shows 400,000 to 500,000 clones, roughly 85% of them seen only once. The specimen was PBMCs. The clonotype was recovered from a woman aged 40 to 50 in good health. Some clones in this sample may be carry-over from other donors' samples.

This chain's CDR3 is CAWGTEDAGNTIYF. In nucleotides, the CDR3 is TGTGCCTGGGGGACGGAGGACGCTGGAAACACCATATATTTT. The chain employs TRBV30 and TRBJ1-3, with a tentative D call TRBD1 (5 bases). Per the germline V gene, CDR1 is GTSNPN and CDR2 is SVGIG (reference sequence). The CDR3 contains 14 residues. V lost 5 bases to trimming and J lost 2 bases, with 13 bases between them.